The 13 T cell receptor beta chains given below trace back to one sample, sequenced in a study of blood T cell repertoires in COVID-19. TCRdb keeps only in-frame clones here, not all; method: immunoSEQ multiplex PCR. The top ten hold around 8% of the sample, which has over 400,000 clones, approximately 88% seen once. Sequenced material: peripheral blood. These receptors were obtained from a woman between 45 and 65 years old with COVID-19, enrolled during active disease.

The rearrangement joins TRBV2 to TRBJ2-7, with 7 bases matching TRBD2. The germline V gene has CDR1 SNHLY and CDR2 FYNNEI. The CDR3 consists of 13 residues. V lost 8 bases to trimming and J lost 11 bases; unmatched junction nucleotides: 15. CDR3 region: CASLGLQREGEYF. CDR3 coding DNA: TGTGCCAGCCTGGGCCTACAGAGGGAGGGAGAGTACTTC.

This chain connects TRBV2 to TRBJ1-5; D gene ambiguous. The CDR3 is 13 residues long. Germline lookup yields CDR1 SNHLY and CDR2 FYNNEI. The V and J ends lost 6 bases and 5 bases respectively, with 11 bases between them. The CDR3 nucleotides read TGTGCCAGCAGACCCGGGAGCCATCAGCCCCAGCATTTT. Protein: CASRPGSHQPQHF.

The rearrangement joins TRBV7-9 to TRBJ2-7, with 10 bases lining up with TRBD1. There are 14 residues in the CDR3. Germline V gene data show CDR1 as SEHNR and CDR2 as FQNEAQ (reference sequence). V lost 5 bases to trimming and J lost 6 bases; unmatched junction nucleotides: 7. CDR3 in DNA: TGTGCCAGCAGCCCCGGGACAGGGGTATCCGAGCAGTACTTC. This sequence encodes CASSPGTGVSEQYF.

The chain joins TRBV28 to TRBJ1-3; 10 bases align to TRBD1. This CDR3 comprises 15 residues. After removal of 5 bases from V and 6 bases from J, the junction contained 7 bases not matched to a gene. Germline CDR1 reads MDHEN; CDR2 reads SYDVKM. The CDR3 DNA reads TGTGCCAGCAGTCCTAGGACAGGGGGGATAAACACCATATATTTT. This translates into CASSPRTGGINTIYF.

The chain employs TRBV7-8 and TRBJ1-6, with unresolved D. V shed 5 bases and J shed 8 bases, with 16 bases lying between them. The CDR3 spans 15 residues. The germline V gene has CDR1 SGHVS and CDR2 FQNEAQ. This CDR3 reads CASSPSEPPYSPLHF. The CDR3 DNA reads TGTGCCAGCAGCCCCTCGGAGCCTCCCTATTCACCCCTCCACTTT.

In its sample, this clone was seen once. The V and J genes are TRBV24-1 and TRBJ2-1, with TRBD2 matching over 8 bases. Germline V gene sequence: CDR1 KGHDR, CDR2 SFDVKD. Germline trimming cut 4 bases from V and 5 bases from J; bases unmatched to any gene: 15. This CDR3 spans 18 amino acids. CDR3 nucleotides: TGTGCCACCAGTGACCCCAGGTCCGGCGGGGGGAATAACAATGAGCAGTTCTTC. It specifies CATSDPRSGGGNNNEQFF.

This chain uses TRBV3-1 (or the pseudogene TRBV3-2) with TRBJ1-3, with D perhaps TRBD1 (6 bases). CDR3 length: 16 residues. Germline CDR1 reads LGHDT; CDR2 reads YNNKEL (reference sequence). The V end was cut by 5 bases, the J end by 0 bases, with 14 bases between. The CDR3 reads CASSGDRKRSGNTIYF. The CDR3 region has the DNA TGTGCCAGCAGCGGAGACAGGAAGCGCTCTGGAAACACCATATATTTT.

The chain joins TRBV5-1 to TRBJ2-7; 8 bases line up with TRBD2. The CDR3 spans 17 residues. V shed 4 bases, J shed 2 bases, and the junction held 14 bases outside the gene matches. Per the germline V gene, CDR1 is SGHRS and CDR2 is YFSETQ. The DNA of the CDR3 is TGCGCCAGCAGCCGGGCCGGCGGGACTAGTGCCCCCTACGAGCAGTACTTC. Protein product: CASSRAGGTSAPYEQYF.

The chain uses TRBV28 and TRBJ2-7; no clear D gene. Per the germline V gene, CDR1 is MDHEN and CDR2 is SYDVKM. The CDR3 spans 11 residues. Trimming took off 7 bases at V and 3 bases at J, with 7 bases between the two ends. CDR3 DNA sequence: TGTGCCAGCAAGTGGCTCTACGAGCAGTACTTC. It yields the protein CASKWLYEQYF.

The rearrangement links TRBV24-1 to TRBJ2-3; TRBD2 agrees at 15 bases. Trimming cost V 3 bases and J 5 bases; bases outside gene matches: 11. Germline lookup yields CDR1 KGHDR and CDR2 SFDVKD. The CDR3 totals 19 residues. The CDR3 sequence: CATSDANRGTSGGIDTQYF. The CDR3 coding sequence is TGTGCCACCAGTGATGCTAACCGCGGGACTAGCGGGGGGATAGATACGCAGTATTTT.

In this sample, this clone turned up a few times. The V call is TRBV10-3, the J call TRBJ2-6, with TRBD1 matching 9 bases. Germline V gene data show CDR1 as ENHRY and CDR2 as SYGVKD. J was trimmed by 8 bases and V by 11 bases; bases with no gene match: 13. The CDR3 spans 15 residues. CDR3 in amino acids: CASSPGQGMPNVLTF. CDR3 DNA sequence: TGTGCCTCCTCTCCGGGACAGGGTATGCCCAACGTCCTGACTTTC.

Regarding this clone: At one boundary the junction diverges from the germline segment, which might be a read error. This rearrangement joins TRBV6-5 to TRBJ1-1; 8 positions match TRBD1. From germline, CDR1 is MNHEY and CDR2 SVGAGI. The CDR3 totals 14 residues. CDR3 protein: CASHRTGKNPEAFF. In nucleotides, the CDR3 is TGTGCCTCTCACCGGACAGGGAAGAACCCTGAAGCTTTCTTT.

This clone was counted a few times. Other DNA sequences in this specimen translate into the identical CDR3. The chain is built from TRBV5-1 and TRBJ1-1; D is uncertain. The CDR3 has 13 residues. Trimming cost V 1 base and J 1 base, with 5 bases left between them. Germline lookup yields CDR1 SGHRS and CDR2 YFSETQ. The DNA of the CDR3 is TGCGCCAGCAGCTTGCGGGGGAACACTGAAGCTTTCTTT. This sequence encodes CASSLRGNTEAFF.